Listed below are T cell receptor beta chains from one sample, sequenced in a study of blood T cell repertoires in COVID-19. The table came from immunoSEQ multiplex PCR; TCRdb's copy has only in-frame clones and leaves some out. The repertoire holds 150,000 to 200,000 clones, with about nine tenths as singletons. Sample: peripheral blood. These receptor sequences come from a man between 18 and 29 years old with acute or convalescent COVID-19. Each CDR3 is given with its conserved first and last residue. The order of the fields is clone size, J gene, D gene, V gene, CDR3 protein, CDR3 DNA. D genes are given only for firm matches. Some rows mark clone size as missing; the rest say once, few, many or name a class of expanded clone.

size: .
J: TRBJ2-7
D: TRBD2
V: TRBV7-9
CDR3: CASSPLGTSGGYEQYF
DNA: TGTGCCAGCAGCCCGTTAGGGACTAGCGGGGGTTACGAGCAGTACTTC

size: .
J: TRBJ2-1
D: .
V: TRBV7-2
CDR3: CASSLVVAEEQFF
DNA: TGTGCCAGCAGCTTAGTAGTAGCGGAGGAGCAGTTCTTC

size: .
J: TRBJ2-3
D: .
V: TRBV13
CDR3: CASSFGTIFSVSDTQYF
DNA: TGTGCCAGCAGCTTTGGCACTATCTTCTCTGTCTCAGATACGCAGTATTTT

size: .
J: TRBJ1-5
D: TRBD1
V: TRBV18
CDR3: CASSPFGTGGDQPQHF
DNA: TGTGCCAGCTCACCATTTGGGACAGGGGGCGATCAGCCCCAGCATTTT

size: few
J: TRBJ1-3
D: .
V: TRBV9
CDR3: CASSPRGNTIYF
DNA: TGTGCCAGCAGTCCCCGGGGAAACACCATATATTTT

size: .
J: TRBJ1-1
D: .
V: TRBV5-6
CDR3: CASSLRGHDAEAFF
DNA: TGTGCCAGCAGCTTGAGGGGACACGACGCTGAAGCTTTCTTT

size: .
J: TRBJ1-2
D: TRBD1
V: TRBV7-9
CDR3: CASSLAGQGRSNYGYTF
DNA: TGTGCCAGCAGCTTAGCGGGACAGGGCCGATCCAACTATGGCTACACCTTC

size: .
J: TRBJ1-6
D: TRBD1
V: TRBV6-6
CDR3: CATLRGGPYNSPLHF
DNA: TGTGCCACACTCAGAGGGGGCCCTTATAATTCACCCCTCCACTTT

size: .
J: TRBJ2-2
D: TRBD1
V: TRBV7-9
CDR3: CASSSAGTGTGELFF
DNA: TGTGCCAGCAGTTCCGCCGGGACAGGCACCGGGGAGCTGTTTTTT

size: .
J: TRBJ1-2
D: .
V: TRBV29-1
CDR3: CSVEGGHGSDGYTF
DNA: TGCAGCGTTGAAGGAGGACACGGGAGCGATGGCTACACCTTC

size: .
J: TRBJ1-4
D: TRBD1
V: TRBV27
CDR3: CASSPAGQGNEKLFF
DNA: TGTGCCAGCAGTCCCGCGGGACAGGGAAATGAAAAACTGTTTTTT

size: .
J: TRBJ2-2
D: TRBD1
V: TRBV6-2/TRBV6-3
CDR3: CASSSGQDLFTGELFF
DNA: TGTGCCAGCAGTTCCGGACAGGACCTTTTCACCGGGGAGCTGTTTTTT

size: .
J: TRBJ1-3
D: TRBD1
V: TRBV6-5
CDR3: CASRPPTGHTIYF
DNA: TGTGCCAGCAGACCCCCGACAGGGCACACCATATATTTT